These 28 T cell receptor beta chains originate from one sample sequenced in a study of technical replicates of blood from a few donors. Assay: immunoSEQ multiplex PCR; the TCRdb copy retains only in-frame clones and omits some. Of around 76,000 clones in the sample, just over 90% were seen once. The sequenced sample was T cells isolated from PBMCs. The receptors stem from a human donor in good health.

This rearrangement joins TRBV4-1 to TRBJ2-1; a weak D match, TRBD2 (5 bases). CDR3 length equals 17 residues. Germline CDR1 and CDR2: MGHRA and YSYEKL. V lost 0 bases, J lost 7 bases, and 19 bases lay in between. CDR3 sequence (DNA): TGCGCCAGCAGCCAAGAGATTAGCTCCGAGGGTTTAAATGAGCAGTTCTTC. Protein: CASSQEISSEGLNEQFF.

The rearrangement links TRBV5-4 to TRBJ2-3; 8 bases line up with TRBD2. Germline V CDR1 and CDR2: SGHNT, YYREEE (reference sequence). After removal of 2 bases from V and 4 bases from J, the junction contained 3 bases not matched to a gene. The CDR3 consists of 14 residues. CDR3 sequence: CASSFSGVADTQYF. The CDR3 DNA sequence: TGTGCCAGCAGCTTTAGCGGGGTGGCAGATACGCAGTATTTT. Using reference TRBV5-4 and TRBJ2-3 for the parts outside the CDR3, the full variable domain is ETGVTQSPTHLIKTRGQQVTLRCSSQSGHNTVSWYQQALGQGPQFIFQYYREEENGRGNFPPRFSGLQFPNYSSELNVNALELDDSALYLCASSFSGVADTQYFGPGTRLTVL.

A note on this clone: The germline gene is not matched at one end of the junction; a read error may be the cause. This CDR3 is CASSSGQPASNF. CDR3 coding DNA: TGTGCCAGCAGTTCAGGTCAGCCGGCTTCAAATTTT. The chain couples TRBV28 to TRBJ2-3; D gene unclear. The germline gives CDR1 MDHEN, CDR2 SYDVKM. The CDR3 runs 12 residues.

J is TRBJ2-2 and V is TRBV14; no firm D call. Germline V CDR1 and CDR2: SGHDN, FVKESK. The CDR3 extends over 14 amino acids. V was cut by 4 bases and J by 6 bases, with 12 bases left in between. CDR3 loop: CASSPQLSAGELFF. For the CDR3, the DNA is TGTGCCAGCAGCCCTCAATTGTCAGCCGGGGAGCTGTTTTTT.

This sequence joins TRBV7-8 and TRBJ2-1; no definite D call. Trimming shortened V by 6 bases and J by 6 bases, and 9 bases separated the two germline ends. The CDR3 is made up of 12 amino acids. Per germline, CDR1 SGHVS and CDR2 FQNEAQ. The CDR3 DNA reads TGTGCCAGCAGTGTCAGTATCAATGAGCAGTTCTTC. Translation gives CASSVSINEQFF.

The chain combines TRBV2 with TRBJ1-2; the D gene is possibly TRBD1 (6 bases). Germline CDR1 reads SNHLY; CDR2 reads FYNNEI. This CDR3 is 12 amino acids long. V lost 6 bases to trimming and J lost 3 bases, with 8 bases between them. The CDR3 here is CASRYRDYGYTF. CDR3 in DNA: TGTGCCAGCAGATACAGGGACTATGGCTACACCTTC. Full variable domain (outside the CDR3, taken from reference TRBV2 and TRBJ1-2): EPEVTQTPSHQVTQMGQEVILRCVPISNHLYFYWYRQILGQKVEFLVSFYNNEISEKSEIFDDQFSVERPDGSNFTLKIRSTKLEDSAMYFCASRYRDYGYTFGSGTRLTVV.

This sequence joins TRBV10-3 and TRBJ2-1; maybe TRBD2 (6 bases). Germline lookup yields CDR1 ENHRY and CDR2 SYGVKD. The CDR3 is 16 residues long. Trimming stripped 5 bases from V and 0 bases from J, with 14 bases between. The CDR3 region is CAISLFAGISYNEQFF. In nucleotides, the CDR3 is TGTGCCATCAGTTTATTTGCGGGGATCTCCTACAATGAGCAGTTCTTC.

In DNA form, the CDR3 reads TGTGCCAGCAGCCCCACATTAAATGAAAAACTGTTTTTT. Its protein is CASSPTLNEKLFF. The chain joins TRBV28 to TRBJ1-4; D ambiguous. The germline gives CDR1 MDHEN, CDR2 SYDVKM. V lost 6 bases, J lost 5 bases, and 10 bases lay in between. The CDR3 is made up of 13 amino acids.

J is TRBJ1-1 and V is TRBV19, with 9 bases fitting TRBD1. CDR3 length equals 17 residues. V shed 4 bases, J shed 0 bases, and the junction held 9 bases outside the gene matches. Germline V gives CDR1 LNHDA, CDR2 SQIVND (reference sequence). The DNA for the CDR3 is TGTGCCAGTAGTACCCCTTCCACAGGGGGCATGAACACTGAAGCTTTCTTT. Protein product: CASSTPSTGGMNTEAFF. Combining the CDR3 with reference TRBV19 and TRBJ1-1 gives the whole variable domain DGGITQSPKYLFRKEGQNVTLSCEQNLNHDAMYWYRQDPGQGLRLIYYSQIVNDFQKGDIAEGYSVSREKKESFPLTVTSAQKNPTAFYLCASSTPSTGGMNTEAFFGQGTRLTVV.

The rearrangement uses TRBV29-1 and TRBJ1-2; D gene ambiguous. Germline CDR1 is SQVTM and CDR2 is ANQGSEA. This CDR3 region has 12 residues. V was trimmed by 2 bases and J by 8 bases, leaving 12 bases between them. Here the CDR3 DNA reads TGCAGCGTTGAACAGCGGTCGCGGGGCTACACCTTC. As protein: CSVEQRSRGYTF.

The J gene is TRBJ2-3, the V gene TRBV5-1; D perhaps matches TRBD2 (5 bases). Germline lookup yields CDR1 SGHRS and CDR2 YFSETQ. V lost 2 bases and J lost 7, with 14 bases in between. The CDR3 is made up of 14 amino acids. CDR3: CASSFGLNLNTQYF. The CDR3 coding sequence is TGCGCCAGCAGCTTTGGACTCAATTTGAATACGCAGTATTTT.

J is TRBJ1-1 and V is TRBV11-2, with 7 bases lining up with TRBD1. The CDR3 has 14 residues. Germline values: CDR1 SGHAT, CDR2 FQNNGV. V was clipped by 6 bases and J by 3 bases; unmatched bases: 7. The DNA for the CDR3 is TGTGCCAGCAGTCAACAGGGGCGGGACACTGAAGCTTTCTTT. This sequence encodes CASSQQGRDTEAFF.

This chain links TRBV2 with TRBJ2-6, with D tentatively TRBD2 (5 bases). V lost 6 bases to trimming and J lost 2 bases, with 14 bases between them. Germline V CDR1 and CDR2: SNHLY, FYNNEI. This CDR3 comprises 16 residues. CDR3 bases: TGTGCCAGCAGCGCCCCTTCCGGGGCTGGGGCCAACGTCCTGACTTTC. Translated: CASSAPSGAGANVLTF.

This clone showed up just once. The chain carries TRBV5-1 and TRBJ1-1; 7 nucleotides agree with TRBD1. Germline loops: CDR1 SGHRS, CDR2 YFSETQ. J was trimmed by 1 base and V by 6 bases; bases with no gene match: 9. The CDR3 extends over 15 amino acids. CDR3 DNA: TGCGCCAGCAACCGATCGGGACAGAAGAACACTGAAGCTTTCTTT. Protein product: CASNRSGQKNTEAFF.

The chain employs TRBV2 and TRBJ1-3; tentative D call: TRBD1 (5 bases). Germline assignment: CDR1 SNHLY and CDR2 FYNNEI. V was pared by 6 bases and J by 0 bases, with 15 bases between. CDR3 size: 16 residues. The CDR3 reads CASRGPRGGSGNTIYF. The CDR3 DNA is TGTGCCAGCAGGGGGCCTAGGGGCGGCTCTGGAAACACCATATATTTT. The entire variable domain, with the rest obtained from reference TRBV2 and TRBJ1-3, is as follows: EPEVTQTPSHQVTQMGQEVILRCVPISNHLYFYWYRQILGQKVEFLVSFYNNEISEKSEIFDDQFSVERPDGSNFTLKIRSTKLEDSAMYFCASRGPRGGSGNTIYFGEGSWLTVV.

This clone was seen just once. The CDR3 sequence: CASSLDMSNYGYTF. CDR3 bases: TGCGCCAGCAGCTTGGACATGTCTAACTATGGCTACACCTTC. This chain links TRBV5-1 with TRBJ1-2; D gene unclear. Per the germline V gene, CDR1 is SGHRS and CDR2 is YFSETQ. V was trimmed by 0 bases and J by 0 bases, leaving 6 bases between them. The CDR3 covers 14 residues.

This chain connects TRBV7-8 to TRBJ1-1; tentative D call: TRBD1 (5 bases). In germline, CDR1 is SGHVS, CDR2 FQNEAQ. The V end lost 3 bases, the J end lost 7 bases, and 12 bases lay between the germline ends. The CDR3 spans 13 residues. The CDR3 loop reads CASSLPGGREAFF. Here the CDR3 DNA reads TGTGCCAGCAGCTTGCCGGGGGGACGTGAAGCTTTCTTT. Based on the CDR3 plus reference TRBV7-8 and TRBJ1-1, the full variable domain is GAGVSQSPRYKVAKRGQDVALRCDPISGHVSLFWYQQALGQGPEFLTYFQNEAQLDKSGLPSDRFFAERPEGSVSTLKIQRTQQEDSAVYLCASSLPGGREAFFGQGTRLTVV.

This chain connects TRBV28 to TRBJ2-7; the D gene is possibly TRBD2 (6 bases). Trimming took 3 bases from V and 4 from J, leaving 19 bases between them. Looked up from germline, CDR1 is MDHEN and CDR2 is SYDVKM. CDR3 length: 16 amino acids. CDR3 residues: CASSLAGSARLYEQYF. The CDR3 region has the DNA TGTGCCAGCAGTTTGGCGGGATCCGCGAGACTTTACGAGCAGTACTTC.

The rearrangement links TRBV28 to TRBJ2-7, with 7 bases that match TRBD1. Trimming at V came to 7 bases and at J to 2 bases, leaving 8 bases not matched to a gene. The CDR3 loop spans 14 amino acids. CDR1 MDHEN and CDR2 SYDVKM come from the germline V gene. CDR3 residues: CASTRWDRAYEQYF. In DNA form, the CDR3 reads TGTGCCAGCACCCGATGGGACAGAGCCTACGAGCAGTACTTC. Full variable domain (missing parts from reference TRBV28 and TRBJ2-7): DVKVTQSSRYLVKRTGEKVFLECVQDMDHENMFWYRQDPGLGLRLIYFSYDVKMKEKGDIPEGYSVSREKKERFSLILESASTNQTSMYLCASTRWDRAYEQYFGPGTRLTVT.

This chain connects TRBV4-1 to TRBJ2-7, with TRBD1 matching over 8 bases. The ends lost 2 bases at V and 2 bases at J; junction bases unmatched: 5. CDR3 size: 15 residues. Germline V lookup: CDR1 MGHRA, CDR2 YSYEKL. This chain's CDR3 is CASSQLGGQAYEQYF. The CDR3 region has the DNA TGCGCCAGCAGCCAACTTGGGGGACAGGCCTACGAGCAGTACTTC.

In nucleotides, the CDR3 is TGCGCCAGCAGCTGGCGGACAGGCCGGAGAGGGAGCGGGGAGCTGTTTTTT. Translating gives CASSWRTGRRGSGELFF. This chain links TRBV5-1 with TRBJ2-2, with 7 bases lining up with TRBD1. Germline V gene data show CDR1 as SGHRS and CDR2 as YFSETQ. Trimming took 3 bases from V and 7 from J; bases not matched to a gene: 15. This CDR3 is 17 amino acids long. Full variable domain (missing parts from reference TRBV5-1 and TRBJ2-2): KAGVTQTPRYLIKTRGQQVTLSCSPISGHRSVSWYQQTPGQGLQFLFEYFSETQRNKGNFPGRFSGRQFSNSRSEMNVSTLELGDSALYLCASSWRTGRRGSGELFFGEGSRLTVL.

The chain uses TRBV28 and TRBJ2-4; no firm D call. The CDR3 covers 16 residues. Germline values: CDR1 MDHEN, CDR2 SYDVKM. Trimming removed 5 bases from V and 0 bases from J, with 14 bases in between. CDR3 protein: CASSAPLAGAKNIQYF. The CDR3 nucleotides read TGTGCCAGCAGTGCCCCCCTCGCCGGAGCCAAAAACATTCAGTACTTC.

This clone was observed a single time. This chain links TRBV11-3 with TRBJ1-5; 8 bases align to TRBD1. Trimming took 0 bases from V and 6 from J; bases not matched to a gene: 4. The germline V gene has CDR1 SGHNT and CDR2 YENEEA. The CDR3 is made up of 15 amino acids. The CDR3 nucleotides are TGTGCCAGCAGCTTAGACTCAGGGGGCGGTCAGCCCCAGCATTTT. This encodes CASSLDSGGGQPQHF.

The V call is TRBV19, the J call TRBJ2-7; 9 positions match TRBD1. The CDR3 is 13 residues long. The V gene's germline CDR1 is LNHDA and CDR2 SQIVND (reference sequence). V was clipped by 10 bases and J by 2 bases; unmatched bases: 6. This CDR3 is CATEGQGTYEQYF. CDR3 DNA: TGTGCCACAGAAGGACAGGGGACCTACGAGCAGTACTTC.

This rearrangement joins TRBV19 to TRBJ1-1; TRBD1 matches at 9 bases. The ends lost 7 bases at V and 7 bases at J; junction bases unmatched: 10. This CDR3 is 14 amino acids long. CDR1 is LNHDA, CDR2 SQIVND, per germline (reference sequence). CDR3 loop: CASTPDRGQSEAFF. In nucleotides, the CDR3 is TGTGCCAGTACCCCGGACAGGGGACAGAGTGAAGCTTTCTTT. Filled out from reference TRBV19 and TRBJ1-1, the complete variable domain reads DGGITQSPKYLFRKEGQNVTLSCEQNLNHDAMYWYRQDPGQGLRLIYYSQIVNDFQKGDIAEGYSVSREKKESFPLTVTSAQKNPTAFYLCASTPDRGQSEAFFGQGTRLTVV.

This clone was observed once. The chain has TRBV5-1 and TRBJ1-2; TRBD1 matches 9 bases. V dropped 4 bases and J dropped 2; count of bases not matched to a gene: 6. The germline CDR1 and CDR2 sequences are SGHRS and YFSETQ. The CDR3 extends over 15 amino acids. The CDR3 loop reads CASSGPGQGNYGYTF. The CDR3 DNA reads TGCGCCAGCAGCGGCCCGGGACAGGGAAACTATGGCTACACCTTC.

The rearrangement joins TRBV2 to TRBJ2-1, with TRBD2 matching over 10 bases. Unmatched junction bases numbered 17, after V lost 7 bases and J lost 8 bases. Germline V gives CDR1 SNHLY, CDR2 FYNNEI. CDR3 length equals 17 residues. CDR3 sequence: CASIRASGSLVIDEQFF. CDR3 DNA sequence: TGTGCCAGCATTAGGGCTAGCGGGAGTCTGGTTATAGATGAGCAGTTCTTC.

The chain carries TRBV27 and TRBJ1-1, with D unclear. The CDR3 spans 14 residues. The V and J ends lost 6 bases and 4 bases respectively, with 15 bases between them. From germline, CDR1 is MNHEY and CDR2 SMNVEV (reference sequence). The DNA of the CDR3 is TGTGCCAGCAGCCGGGATTCCTGGGGCACTGAAGCTTTCTTT. Translation: CASSRDSWGTEAFF.